The T cell receptor (beta chain) described here comes from a study of blood T cell repertoires in COVID-19. Across the whole study: Samples came from the United States, Italy and Spain, spanning acute and convalescent COVID-19. Nucleic acid was either cDNA or gDNA, and it came from T cells, B-cell-depleted T cells, or PBMCs.

As handled by the study authors: Reference gene primer amplification in the assay estimated nucleated cell counts. Only in-frame clones appear in the TCRdb table, and some are missing; sequencing was by immunoSEQ multiplex PCR. V, J and clone size derive from that table, while D and trimming were established from the DNA sequence. Of 200,000 to 250,000 clones listed, around 81% are singletons. This CDR3 is built from 16 residues. Trimming removed 2 bases from V and 4 bases from J; junction bases left unmatched: 5. In germline, CDR1 is SGHRS, CDR2 YFSETQ. This sequence originates from a woman aged 70-85 years with acute or convalescent COVID-19. The sequencing input was peripheral blood. This chain joins TRBV5-1 and TRBJ2-3; 12 bases agree with TRBD2. The CDR3 sequence is CASSLRTSGESDTQYF. The CDR3 DNA reads TGCGCCAGCAGCTTACGGACTAGCGGGGAATCAGATACGCAGTATTTT.